These 25 T cell receptor beta chains originate from one sample sequenced in a study of early T cells in non-severe SARS-CoV-2 infection. One entry per CDR3 protein, called by TCRdb with MiXCR from the 5' RACE reads. The data contain more than 65,000 distinct CDR3 sequences, roughly 12% of them singletons. The material sequenced was whole blood. Every receptor here comes from an adult who was a healthcare worker with PCR-confirmed SARS-CoV-2 infection or an uninfected control (not recorded which).

In this sample, this clonotype turned up many times. This chain connects TRBV28 to TRBJ1-1; no clear D gene. Germline assignment: CDR1 MDHEN and CDR2 SYDVKM. This CDR3 is 14 amino acids long. Trimming removed 4 bases at V and 2 bases at J, with 11 bases between. The CDR3 region is CASSSLTHNTEAFF. In DNA form, the CDR3 reads TGTGCCAGCAGTTCCCTAACACATAACACTGAAGCTTTCTTT.

This chain's CDR3 is CSAQQGGTEAFF. CDR3 in DNA: TGCAGTGCACAACAGGGTGGCACTGAAGCTTTCTTT. The chain is built from TRBV20-1 and TRBJ1-1; possibly TRBD1 for D (6 bases). Trimming took off 6 bases at V and 4 bases at J, with 12 bases between the two ends. CDR1 is DFQATT and CDR2 is SNEGSKA in the germline V gene (reference sequence). This CDR3 comprises 12 residues.

Only a few counts were recorded for this clonotype. The V and J genes are TRBV7-2 and TRBJ1-1; D is perhaps TRBD1 (6 bases). This CDR3 region has 15 residues. Germline V gives CDR1 SGHTA, CDR2 FQGNSA. Trimming pared 3 bases from V and 3 bases from J, leaving 14 bases between. The CDR3 DNA reads as TGTGCCAGCAGCTTGAGGGGGTGGACTTACACTGAAGCTTTCTTT. Its protein product is CASSLRGWTYTEAFF.

In this sample, this clonotype turned up a few times. This chain connects TRBV9 to TRBJ2-5, with D hard to call. CDR1 is SGDLS and CDR2 is YYNGEE in the germline V gene. V lost 4 bases and J 5 bases, leaving 15 bases between the germline ends. This CDR3 has 14 residues. The CDR3: CASSPRSSGETQYF. The CDR3 DNA reads as TGTGCCAGCAGCCCTCGGTCGAGTGGGGAGACCCAGTACTTC.

This clonotype was seen a few times. The J gene is TRBJ2-5, the V gene TRBV28; TRBD2 is a possible D gene (6 bases). V was pared by 4 bases and J by 3 bases, with 12 bases between. This CDR3 is 14 amino acids long. Germline CDR1 MDHEN, CDR2 SYDVKM. CDR3 sequence reads: CASSSVRLEETQYF. In DNA form, the CDR3 reads TGTGCCAGCAGTTCAGTCCGACTAGAAGAGACCCAGTACTTC.

This clonotype occurred a few times. The rearrangement joins TRBV5-1 to TRBJ2-7; D possibly uses TRBD1 or TRBD2 (6 bases each). The germline CDR1 and CDR2 sequences are SGHRS and YFSETQ. The V end lost 4 bases, the J end lost 7 bases, and 15 bases lay between the germline ends. The CDR3 is made up of 13 amino acids. Here the CDR3 DNA reads TGCGCCAGCAGCCCGTACCGGGGGCGGGAGCAGTACTTC. This encodes CASSPYRGREQYF.

This clonotype was counted only a few times. The gene calls are TRBV30 and TRBJ2-3; tentatively, D is TRBD1 or TRBD2 (5 bases each). CDR3 length: 14 residues. Germline loops: CDR1 GTSNPN, CDR2 SVGIG (reference sequence). V lost 0 bases, J lost 2 bases, and 9 bases lay in between. CDR3: CAWSVGATTDTQYF. The CDR3 DNA is TGTGCCTGGAGTGTCGGGGCCACCACAGATACGCAGTATTTT.

This clonotype has ten or more counts. The chain carries TRBV20-1 and TRBJ2-1; D ambiguous. Trimming stripped 4 bases from V and 1 base from J, with 8 bases between. Germline V gives CDR1 DFQATT, CDR2 SNEGSKA (reference sequence). This CDR3 is 13 amino acids long. CDR3 loop: CSAIADSYNEQFF. In DNA, the CDR3 is TGCAGTGCTATCGCCGATTCCTACAATGAGCAGTTCTTC.

J is TRBJ2-3 and V is TRBV15; D not resolved. This CDR3 contains 13 residues. Per germline, CDR1 LNHNV and CDR2 YYDKDF (reference sequence). Deletions cut 5 bases from V and 1 base from J, with 7 bases between. The CDR3 DNA reads as TGTGCCACCAGCGGGCTCCGCACAGATACGCAGTATTTT. Amino acid sequence: CATSGLRTDTQYF.

This clonotype was counted at least ten times. The chain combines TRBV7-9 with TRBJ1-1; a possible D gene is TRBD1 (6 bases). The CDR3 covers 15 residues. Between the trimmed V and J ends, which lost 4 bases and 1 base, there was a span of 13 bases. CDR1 SEHNR and CDR2 FQNEAQ come from the germline V gene (reference sequence). CDR3 nucleotides: TGTGCCAGCAGCTGGAAGACAGGCGAGAACACTGAAGCTTTCTTT. Amino acids: CASSWKTGENTEAFF. The full variable domain, rest sourced from reference TRBV7-9 and TRBJ1-1, is DTGVSQNPRHKITKRGQNVTFRCDPISEHNRLYWYRQTLGQGPEFLTYFQNEAQLEKSRLLSDRFSAERPKGSFSTLEIQRTEQGDSAMYLCASSWKTGENTEAFFGQGTRLTVV.

Ten or more counts support this clonotype. This chain uses TRBV11-2 with TRBJ2-2; D not certain. Germline V CDR1 and CDR2: SGHAT, FQNNGV. This CDR3 contains 14 residues. V lost 2 bases and J 4 bases, leaving 8 bases between the germline ends. Here the CDR3 reads CASSLPVGTGELFF. CDR3 in DNA: TGTGCCAGCAGCTTACCCGTAGGCACCGGGGAGCTGTTTTTT. The complete variable domain, with remaining parts taken from reference TRBV11-2 and TRBJ2-2, reads EAGVAQSPRYKIIEKRQSVAFWCNPISGHATLYWYQQILGQGPKLLIQFQNNGVVDDSQLPKDRFSAERLKGVDSTLKIQPAKLEDSAVYLCASSLPVGTGELFFGEGSRLTVL.

This clonotype was counted between two and nine times. CDR3 bases: TGTGCCAGCAGCCCCAATACAGGGGGCTACACCTTC. It translates to CASSPNTGGYTF. This chain uses TRBV12-3 or TRBV12-4 with TRBJ1-2; tentative D call: TRBD1 (6 bases). The CDR3 length is 12 residues. Trimming shortened V by 6 bases and J by 8 bases, and 13 bases separated the two germline ends.

This clonotype was seen repeatedly, ten times or more. At one end, the junction sequence differs from germline, possibly due to a read error. The CDR3 DNA reads as TGTGCCAGCAGTTTAGAATTCTCCCACGAGCAGTACTTC. Translated, it gives CASSLEFSHEQYF. V gene TRBV12-3 or TRBV12-4 combines with J gene TRBJ2-7; D is unclear. CDR3 length: 13 amino acids.

The chain uses TRBV6-2 or TRBV6-3 and TRBJ2-3; weak D call: TRBD1 (5 bases). Trimming removed 7 bases at V and 2 bases at J, with 19 bases between. The CDR3 has 16 amino acids. CDR1 and CDR2 from the germline V gene are MNHEY and SVGEGT. The CDR3 sequence is CASNSLRYGATDTQYF. CDR3 DNA sequence: TGTGCCAGCAACTCGCTCCGATATGGGGCCACAGATACGCAGTATTTT.

This clonotype came up many times. The rearrangement joins TRBV30 to TRBJ2-6; no reliable D call. The CDR3 length is 16 residues. Germline CDR1 GTSNPN, CDR2 SVGIG (reference sequence). The V and J ends lost 0 bases and 0 bases respectively, with 9 bases between them. In DNA, the CDR3 is TGTGCCTGGAGTGTAGGCAGACTCTCTGGGGCCAACGTCCTGACTTTC. This encodes CAWSVGRLSGANVLTF.

This chain uses TRBV7-2 with TRBJ1-1; D is possibly TRBD1 (5 bases). Germline CDR1 reads SGHTA; CDR2 reads FQGNSA. V lost 5 bases and J 5 bases, leaving 12 bases between the germline ends. This CDR3 is 13 amino acids long. CDR3 nucleotides: TGTGCCAGCAGCCTCAGGGTATCAACTGAAGCTTTCTTT. Translation gives CASSLRVSTEAFF. Based on the CDR3 plus reference TRBV7-2 and TRBJ1-1, the full variable domain is GAGVSQSPSNKVTEKGKDVELRCDPISGHTALYWYRQSLGQGLEFLIYFQGNSAPDKSGLPSDRFSAERTGGSVSTLTIQRTQQEDSAVYLCASSLRVSTEAFFGQGTRLTVV.

This chain joins TRBV7-9 and TRBJ1-3; weak D call: TRBD1 (6 bases). Germline CDR1 and CDR2: SEHNR and FQNEAQ (reference sequence). The length of the CDR3 is 16 residues. Deletions cut 5 bases from V and 0 bases from J, with 14 bases between. CDR3 loop: CASSQGLFPSGNTIYF. In DNA, the CDR3 is TGTGCCAGCAGCCAGGGGCTGTTTCCCTCTGGAAACACCATATATTTT.

The sample holds many counts of this clonotype. The V and J genes are TRBV7-2 and TRBJ2-3; D gene uncertain. This CDR3 is 13 amino acids long. Germline values: CDR1 SGHTA, CDR2 FQGNSA. Trimming removed 4 bases from V and 0 bases from J, with 5 bases in between. The CDR3: CASSSPSTDTQYF. DNA for the CDR3: TGTGCCAGCAGCTCACCTAGCACAGATACGCAGTATTTT.

This chain links TRBV5-5 with TRBJ1-6; D might be TRBD1 (5 bases). V lost 0 bases to trimming and J lost 8 bases, with 12 bases between them. Per germline, CDR1 SGHKS and CDR2 YYEKEE (reference sequence). CDR3 size: 15 residues. In DNA, the CDR3 is TGTGCCAGCAGCTTGGCCTTCGACAGCTATTCACCCCTCCACTTT. Residues: CASSLAFDSYSPLHF.

This clonotype was observed a few times. The V and J genes are TRBV9 and TRBJ2-7; D gene ambiguous. V dropped 0 bases and J dropped 2 bases, with 12 bases sitting between them. This CDR3 region has 15 residues. Germline values: CDR1 SGDLS, CDR2 YYNGEE. CDR3 nucleotides: TGTGCCAGCAGCGTAGCTGCGGATAACCCCTACGAGCAGTACTTC. Its protein is CASSVAADNPYEQYF.

This clonotype has a handful of counts. The V gene is TRBV11-2, the J gene TRBJ2-3; D is unresolved. The CDR3 runs to 13 residues. Trimming took off 3 bases at V and 1 base at J, with 5 bases between the two ends. Germline CDR1 reads SGHAT; CDR2 reads FQNNGV. The CDR3: CASSFGGTDTQYF. The CDR3 DNA reads TGTGCCAGCAGCTTTGGAGGCACAGATACGCAGTATTTT.

This clonotype showed up just a few times. V and J are TRBV7-2 and TRBJ2-6, with D hard to call. V gave up 2 bases and J gave up 0 bases, with 8 bases separating them. Looked up from germline, CDR1 is SGHTA and CDR2 is FQGNSA. The CDR3 is 16 residues long. The DNA for the CDR3 is TGTGCCAGCAGCTTACAAGTACCCTCTGGGGCCAACGTCCTGACTTTC. This codes for CASSLQVPSGANVLTF.

This clonotype is termed medium-sized. This chain uses TRBV12-3 or TRBV12-4 with TRBJ1-1; D gene unclear. CDR3 length: 12 residues. V gave up 6 bases and J gave up 3 bases, with 8 bases separating them. The CDR3 protein is CASSRTDTEAFF. The DNA of the CDR3 is TGTGCCAGCAGCCGTACTGACACTGAAGCTTTCTTT.

This clonotype was detected a few times. The gene calls are TRBV5-1 and TRBJ2-3; D possibly corresponds to TRBD2 (6 bases). This CDR3 is built from 16 residues. Germline lookup yields CDR1 SGHRS and CDR2 YFSETQ. V was pared by 7 bases and J by 0 bases, with 18 bases between. The CDR3 protein is CASGARGDLSTDTQYF. DNA for the CDR3: TGCGCCAGCGGCGCGCGGGGCGACCTCAGCACAGATACGCAGTATTTT.

This chain joins TRBV12-3 or TRBV12-4 and TRBJ1-2, with no clear D. The CDR3 runs to 14 residues. Trimming removed 3 bases at V and 4 bases at J, with 12 bases between. The CDR3 is CASSFISRSYGYTF. The CDR3 region has the DNA TGTGCCAGCAGTTTTATCTCTAGGAGCTATGGCTACACCTTC.